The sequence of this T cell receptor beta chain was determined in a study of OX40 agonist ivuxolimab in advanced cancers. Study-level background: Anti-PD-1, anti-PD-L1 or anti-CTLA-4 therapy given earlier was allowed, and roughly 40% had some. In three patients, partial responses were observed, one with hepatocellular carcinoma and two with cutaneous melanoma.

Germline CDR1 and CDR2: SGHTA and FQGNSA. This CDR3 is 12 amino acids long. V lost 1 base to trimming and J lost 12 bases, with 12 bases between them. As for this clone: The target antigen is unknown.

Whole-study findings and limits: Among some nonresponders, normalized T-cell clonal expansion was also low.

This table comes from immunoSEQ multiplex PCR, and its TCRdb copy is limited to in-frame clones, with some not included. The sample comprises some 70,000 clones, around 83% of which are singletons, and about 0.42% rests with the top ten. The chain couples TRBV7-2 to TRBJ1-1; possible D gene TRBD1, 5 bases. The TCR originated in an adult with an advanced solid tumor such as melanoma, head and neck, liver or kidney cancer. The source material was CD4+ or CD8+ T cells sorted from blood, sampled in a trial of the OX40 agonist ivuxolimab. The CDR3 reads CASSLVGGRTFF. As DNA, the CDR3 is TGTGCCAGCAGCTTAGTTGGGGGAAGGACTTTCTTT.